The 11 T cell receptor beta chains in this list originate from one sample, sequenced in a study of shared clonotypes between healthy human individuals. The assay was immunoSEQ multiplex PCR, and TCRdb's table has in-frame clones only and misses some. Found here are roughly 2,000,000 clones, 85% to 95% of them singletons; the top ten hold 1.2%. Positively selected for CCR7, the CD45RO-negative cells used as naive CD8 cells excluded terminally differentiated effector memory CD45RA+ cells. The specimen was naive CD8+ T cells sorted from blood. These receptors were taken from a man in his late teens or twenties in good health.

The rearrangement links TRBV4-3 to TRBJ2-7, with 11 positions matching TRBD1. There are 14 residues in the CDR3. Trimming cost V 5 bases and J 6 bases; bases outside gene matches: 6. CDR1 is LGHNA and CDR2 is YSLEER in the germline V gene. CDR3 bases: TGCGCCAGCAGCTTCGGGACAGGGGGTTCCGAGCAGTACTTC. Its protein is CASSFGTGGSEQYF.

Turning to this clone: Other nucleotide sequences in the sample specify the same CDR3. This chain connects TRBV5-1 to TRBJ2-5, with D unclear. V lost 4 bases and J 5 bases, leaving 9 bases between the germline ends. The length of the CDR3 is 12 residues. Germline V gives CDR1 SGHRS, CDR2 YFSETQ. DNA of the CDR3: TGCGCCAGCAGCCTAATCGGTGAGACCCAGTACTTC. Translated: CASSLIGETQYF.

This clone has only one observation. The chain couples TRBV7-6 to TRBJ1-2; no clear D. V lost 5 bases and J 2 bases, leaving 21 bases between the germline ends. The CDR3 extends over 17 amino acids. Germline values: CDR1 SGHVS, CDR2 FNYEAQ. The CDR3 protein is CASSPTLGTAPNYGYTF. Here the CDR3 DNA reads TGTGCCAGCAGCCCGACCTTGGGCACGGCCCCAAACTATGGCTACACCTTC.

The V gene is TRBV29-1, the J gene TRBJ1-2, with 7 bases fitting TRBD1. This CDR3 is built from 12 residues. Germline V gene lookup returns CDR1 SQVTM and CDR2 ANQGSEA. V lost 7 bases and J lost 8; bases outside the gene matches: 10. The CDR3 protein is CSAGTDLWGYTF. In nucleotides, the CDR3 is TGCAGCGCCGGGACAGACCTTTGGGGCTACACCTTC.

This rearrangement joins TRBV7-9 to TRBJ2-2, with D unresolved. Looked up from germline, CDR1 is SEHNR and CDR2 is FQNEAQ (reference sequence). The ends were cut back, 6 bases at V and 7 bases at J, with 21 bases in the middle. CDR3 length: 16 amino acids. The CDR3 nucleotides are TGTGCCAGCAGTCCCCGGATGGCAGTTAACGGCGGGGAGCTGTTTTTT. Its translation: CASSPRMAVNGGELFF.

Turning to this clone: The identical CDR3 is also encoded by other nucleotide sequences in the sample. This chain connects TRBV9 to TRBJ2-3, with D tentatively TRBD2 (5 bases). The CDR3 runs to 15 residues. Trimming removed 2 bases at V and 1 base at J, with 11 bases between. Per germline, CDR1 SGDLS and CDR2 YYNGEE. CDR3 nucleotides: TGTGCCAGCAGCGTCTGGGGAGAGGGCACAGATACGCAGTATTTT. It encodes CASSVWGEGTDTQYF.

The chain combines TRBV5-8 with TRBJ1-2, with D maybe TRBD1 (5 bases). V dropped 5 bases and J dropped 2 bases, with 10 bases sitting between them. From germline, CDR1 is SGHTS and CDR2 YDEGEE. There are 13 residues in the CDR3. The CDR3 region has the DNA TGTGCCAGCAGTTGGGGGACCAACTATGGCTACACCTTC. Translated: CASSWGTNYGYTF.

The gene calls are TRBV9 and TRBJ2-5, with TRBD1 identical over 9 bases. There are 17 residues in the CDR3. Germline CDR1 and CDR2: SGDLS and YYNGEE. Trimming removed 3 bases from V and 2 bases from J; junction bases left unmatched: 11. In DNA, the CDR3 is TGTGCCAGCAGCGACCACCCGGGACAGGGACTACAAGAGACCCAGTACTTC. As protein: CASSDHPGQGLQETQYF.

A word on this clone: The sample has other DNA sequences that encode this CDR3 too. The CDR3 bases are TGTGCCAGCAGCGCCGGGACACCGTACGAGCAGTACTTC. Protein: CASSAGTPYEQYF. The rearrangement links TRBV9 to TRBJ2-7; possible D gene TRBD1, 6 bases. Trimming removed 3 bases from V and 4 bases from J, with 11 bases in between. The CDR3 totals 13 residues. Germline assignment: CDR1 SGDLS and CDR2 YYNGEE.

The chain recombines TRBV11-2 with TRBJ1-1, with a tentative D call TRBD1 (5 bases). CDR3 length: 14 amino acids. Germline CDR1 and CDR2: SGHAT and FQNNGV. With 0 bases removed from V and 13 bases from J, the gap between germline ends came to 18 bases. In DNA, the CDR3 is TGTGCCAGCAGCTTAGAAGTAGGGGCAGGGCGGGTTTTCTTT. Its protein product is CASSLEVGAGRVFF.

This clone was seen a single time. The sample holds other DNA sequences that translate to the same CDR3. The gene calls are TRBV4-1 and TRBJ2-7; D gene unclear. V gave up 1 base and J gave up 2 bases, with 6 bases separating them. The CDR3 has 13 amino acids. Germline values: CDR1 MGHRA, CDR2 YSYEKL. The CDR3 nucleotides are TGCGCCAGCAGCCAAGGAATAACCTACGAGCAGTACTTC. Amino acids: CASSQGITYEQYF.